This entry lists 10 T cell receptor beta chains sequenced from one sample in a study of blood T cell repertoires in COVID-19 (dated by TCRdb to about 2020). The library was prepared using the immunoSEQ multiplex PCR assay. TCRdb obtained this table from immuneACCESS and retained in-frame rearrangements with V and J assigned. These tables miss some clones; where compared with another copy, unresolved V genes account for less than half of the shortfall, and the remainder is unexplained. Recorded for this sample are more than 250,000 clones; roughly 88% of them occurred a single time. Jointly, the top ten make up 0.65% to 0.8% of the sample. Sequencing input: peripheral blood. These receptors originate from a human donor in a cohort sampled during active COVID-19.

The V and J genes are TRBV4-1 and TRBJ2-4; maybe TRBD2 (6 bases). The CDR3 has 16 residues. Looked up from germline, CDR1 is MGHRA and CDR2 is YSYEKL. V was shortened by 5 bases and J by 0 bases, with 14 bases between the two germline ends. CDR3 region: CASSSGAGLAKNIQYF. CDR3 nucleotide sequence: TGCGCCAGCAGCTCGGGAGCAGGTCTAGCCAAAAACATTCAGTACTTC.

The gene calls are TRBV7-2 and TRBJ1-5; 10 nucleotides align to TRBD1. CDR1 and CDR2 from the germline V gene are SGHTA and FQGNSA. The CDR3 has 16 amino acids. Trimming took 3 bases from V and 6 from J; bases not matched to a gene: 8. The CDR3 reads CASSLGGQGLFQPQHF. In DNA form, the CDR3 reads TGTGCCAGCAGCTTGGGGGGACAGGGGCTTTTTCAGCCCCAGCATTTT. Combining the CDR3 with reference TRBV7-2 and TRBJ1-5 gives the whole variable domain GAGVSQSPSNKVTEKGKDVELRCDPISGHTALYWYRQSLGQGLEFLIYFQGNSAPDKSGLPSDRFSAERTGGSVSTLTIQRTQQEDSAVYLCASSLGGQGLFQPQHFGDGTRLSIL.

V is TRBV7-2 and J is TRBJ1-5; D is ambiguous. CDR1 is SGHTA, CDR2 FQGNSA, per germline. The CDR3 extends over 13 amino acids. The ends were cut back, 3 bases at V and 7 bases at J, with 10 bases in the middle. The CDR3 region has the DNA TGTGCCAGCAGCTTCGGGGAGTGGCAGCCCCAGCATTTT. This translates into CASSFGEWQPQHF.

The gene calls are TRBV5-1 and TRBJ1-1, with TRBD1 matching 7 bases. The CDR3 runs 14 residues. J gave up 5 bases and V 1 base, and 5 bases lay outside the gene matches. The germline V gene has CDR1 SGHRS and CDR2 YFSETQ. In DNA form, the CDR3 reads TGCGCCAGCAGCTTGACAGGGGAGGTGACTGAAGCTTTCTTT. Protein product: CASSLTGEVTEAFF.

The CDR3 protein is CASSYSGGVSYGYTF. The CDR3, as DNA: TGTGCCAGCAGTTACTCTGGGGGGGTTTCTTATGGCTACACCTTC. The chain carries TRBV6-5 and TRBJ1-2, with TRBD1 as a possible D gene (5 bases). The length of the CDR3 is 15 residues. Trimming left V 0 bases short and J 5 bases short, with 13 bases between. Germline CDR1 is MNHEY and CDR2 is SVGAGI.

V gene TRBV5-4 combines with J gene TRBJ1-6; TRBD1 matches at 9 bases. The CDR3 has 15 amino acids. J lost 13 bases, V lost 4 bases, and 12 bases had no gene match. Germline-derived CDR1 and CDR2 are SGHNT and YYREEE (reference sequence). CDR3 coding DNA: TGTGCCAGCAGCCTTTTTCCTGGGACAGGGCGTCCCCTCCACTTT. It encodes CASSLFPGTGRPLHF.

The V call is TRBV7-8, the J call TRBJ1-3, with a tentative D call TRBD1 (5 bases). CDR1 is SGHVS, CDR2 FQNEAQ, per germline. V lost 2 bases, J lost 0 bases, and 20 bases lay in between. The CDR3 has 19 residues. CDR3 sequence (DNA): TGTGCCAGCAGCTTAAATTTGTGGGGGGGAATTCCCTCTGGAAACACCATATATTTT. Protein sequence: CASSLNLWGGIPSGNTIYF.

The V call is TRBV6-2 or TRBV6-3, the J call TRBJ2-7, with 8 bases matching TRBD2. Germline V gene sequence: CDR1 MNHEY, CDR2 SVGEGT. The length of the CDR3 is 14 residues. V lost 6 bases, J lost 5 bases, and 9 bases stayed unmatched. CDR3 sequence (DNA): TGTGCCAGCAGCAACCCTCGGGGGGGCGACGAGCAGTACTTC. It codes for CASSNPRGGDEQYF.

V and J are TRBV6-2 or TRBV6-3 and TRBJ2-3, with TRBD2 matching over 7 bases. Germline V gene data show CDR1 as MNHEY and CDR2 as SVGEGT. Losses at the gene ends were 5 bases for V and 5 bases for J; bases not matched to a gene: 1. The CDR3 is 12 residues long. The CDR3 reads CASSTGGDTQYF. The CDR3 DNA follows: TGTGCCAGCAGTACGGGGGGAGATACGCAGTATTTT.

The chain joins TRBV6-5 to TRBJ2-3; D is undetermined. This CDR3 spans 15 amino acids. V was pared by 2 bases and J by 6 bases, with 15 bases between. The germline V gene encodes CDR1 MNHEY and CDR2 SVGAGI. The CDR3 sequence is CASSYLTPSRDTQYF. The CDR3 coding sequence is TGTGCCAGCAGTTACCTGACCCCCTCCAGGGATACGCAGTATTTT.